These 29 T cell receptor beta chains came from one sample sequenced in a study of Ad26.COV2.S vaccination and SARS-CoV-2 variants. Generated by immunoSEQ multiplex PCR, the TCRdb table keeps only in-frame clones and is missing some. The sample has roughly 380,000 clones, 70% to 90% seen once. Treatment: about 20 received Ad26.COV2.S at low or high dose, single or two shots; several received placebo; per-sample allocation not given. Sampling occurred on day 63 after the first vaccine or placebo injection. The source was peripheral blood, collected in a trial of Ad26.COV2.S vaccine versus placebo. The source is a person aged 18-65 years who received the Ad26.COV2.S COVID-19 vaccine or a placebo.

The rearrangement links TRBV29-1 to TRBJ2-1; TRBD2 agrees at 10 bases. Per germline, CDR1 SQVTM and CDR2 ANQGSEA. The CDR3 spans 14 residues. The J segment lost 6 bases and the V segment lost 4 bases, leaving 6 bases of the junction unmatched. The CDR3 region has the DNA TGCAGCGTTGCCCGACTAGCGGGCACCAATGAGCAGTTCTTC. Translated, it gives CSVARLAGTNEQFF.

This chain uses TRBV6-2 or TRBV6-3 with TRBJ1-6; 8 bases line up with TRBD1. CDR1 and CDR2 (germline): MNHEY, SVGEGT. This CDR3 has 15 amino acids. V lost 2 bases to trimming and J lost 7 bases; unmatched junction nucleotides: 4. DNA for the CDR3: TGTGCCAGCAGTTACGCCGACAGGGGAAATTCACCCCTCCACTTT. It encodes CASSYADRGNSPLHF.

The chain has TRBV19 and TRBJ1-2; perhaps TRBD1 as D (5 bases). V shed 0 bases and J shed 8 bases, with 10 bases lying between them. CDR1 and CDR2 (germline): LNHDA, SQIVND (reference sequence). This CDR3 comprises 13 residues. The CDR3 region has the DNA TGTGCCAGTAGTATAGATCGCGGGGGAGGCTACACCTTC. It specifies CASSIDRGGGYTF. The complete variable domain, with remaining parts taken from reference TRBV19 and TRBJ1-2, reads DGGITQSPKYLFRKEGQNVTLSCEQNLNHDAMYWYRQDPGQGLRLIYYSQIVNDFQKGDIAEGYSVSREKKESFPLTVTSAQKNPTAFYLCASSIDRGGGYTFGSGTRLTVV.

The J gene is TRBJ2-2, the V gene TRBV5-1, with 8 bases identical to TRBD1. Germline V gene lookup returns CDR1 SGHRS and CDR2 YFSETQ. CDR3 length equals 15 residues. V was clipped by 0 bases and J by 6 bases; unmatched bases: 4. CDR3: CASSLDRRGPGELFF. CDR3 in DNA: TGCGCCAGCAGCTTGGACCGCAGGGGGCCCGGGGAGCTGTTTTTT.

This chain joins TRBV7-9 and TRBJ2-2; TRBD1 aligns across 7 bases. This CDR3 is 14 amino acids long. The V and J ends lost 8 bases and 2 bases, in that order; junction bases with no gene match: 5. The V gene's germline CDR1 is SEHNR and CDR2 FQNEAQ (reference sequence). This chain's CDR3 is CASGGQANTGELFF. CDR3 nucleotides: TGTGCCAGCGGTGGACAGGCTAACACCGGGGAGCTGTTTTTT.

This clone was seen a handful of times. This chain joins TRBV30 and TRBJ1-1; weak D call: TRBD1 (6 bases). The CDR3 contains 13 residues. Germline V gene sequence: CDR1 GTSNPN, CDR2 SVGIG (reference sequence). Trimming took off 0 bases at V and 10 bases at J, with 15 bases between the two ends. The CDR3 nucleotides read TGTGCCTGGAGTGTGCAGGGGAATGGGGCAGCTTTCTTT. This gives the protein CAWSVQGNGAAFF. The complete variable domain, with remaining parts taken from reference TRBV30 and TRBJ1-1, reads SQTIHQWPATLVQPVGSPLSLECTVEGTSNPNLYWYRQAAGRGLQLLFYSVGIGQISSEVPQNLSASRPQDRQFILSSKKLLLSDSGFYLCAWSVQGNGAAFFGQGTRLTVV.

The DNA of the CDR3 is TGTGCCAGCAGTGCTGCAATAGGAGGGGGCGAGGGCGGCTACACCTTC. This sequence encodes CASSAAIGGGEGGYTF. This rearrangement joins TRBV28 to TRBJ1-2, with 7 positions matching TRBD1. CDR3 length: 16 residues. Trimming cost V 5 bases and J 8 bases; bases outside gene matches: 17. Germline V lookup: CDR1 MDHEN, CDR2 SYDVKM.

The rearrangement uses TRBV12-5 and TRBJ1-4, with 8 bases that match TRBD1. The V segment lost 3 bases and the J segment 5 bases; nucleotides outside the gene matches: 8. The CDR3 is 16 residues long. From germline, CDR1 is LGHNT and CDR2 FRNRAP. For the CDR3, the DNA is TGTGCTAGTGGTTTACCAAAGGACAGGGAAAATGAAAAACTGTTTTTT. Translation gives CASGLPKDRENEKLFF.

This CDR3 reads CAGGQLIQETQYF. CDR3 DNA: TGTGCCGGGGGACAGTTAATCCAAGAGACCCAGTACTTC. The chain carries TRBV6-5 and TRBJ2-5; 7 bases are a match to TRBD1. Germline V gene sequence: CDR1 MNHEY, CDR2 SVGAGI. The CDR3 sequence is 13 residues long. V was clipped by 11 bases and J by 1 base; unmatched bases: 7.

The chain combines TRBV6-5 with TRBJ2-2, with D hard to call. The CDR3 sequence is 10 residues long. Between the trimmed V and J ends, which lost 8 bases and 6 bases, there was a span of 4 bases. CDR1 MNHEY and CDR2 SVGAGI come from the germline V gene. CDR3 sequence reads: CASWAGELFF. CDR3 coding DNA: TGTGCCAGCTGGGCCGGGGAGCTGTTTTTT.

The rearrangement joins TRBV11-3 to TRBJ2-1; D is perhaps TRBD2 (7 bases). V was cut by 5 bases and J by 1 base, with 27 bases left in between. Germline V CDR1 and CDR2: SGHNT, YENEEA. The CDR3 runs 20 residues. The CDR3 is CASSPRGGMGGGGSYNEQFF. CDR3 DNA: TGTGCCAGCAGCCCCAGAGGGGGGATGGGTGGCGGGGGATCCTACAATGAGCAGTTCTTC. Full variable domain (rest looked up from reference TRBV11-3 and TRBJ2-1): EAGVVQSPRYKIIEKKQPVAFWCNPISGHNTLYWYLQNLGQGPELLIRYENEEAVDDSQLPKDRFSAERLKGVDSTLKIQPAELGDSAVYLCASSPRGGMGGGGSYNEQFFGPGTRLTVL.

This clone is a singleton in its sample. The chain carries TRBV19 and TRBJ2-5; 10 bases agree with TRBD1. Germline values: CDR1 LNHDA, CDR2 SQIVND (reference sequence). The CDR3 is made up of 17 amino acids. J lost 3 bases, V lost 2 bases, and 9 bases had no gene match. The CDR3 DNA reads TGTGCCAGTAGTATATTTAGGAGACAGGGGGCTGAAGAGACCCAGTACTTC. Protein product: CASSIFRRQGAEETQYF.

This chain connects TRBV2 to TRBJ2-2, with D unclear. This CDR3 is built from 14 residues. The ends were cut back, 3 bases at V and 2 bases at J, with 7 bases in the middle. Germline values: CDR1 SNHLY, CDR2 FYNNEI. This CDR3 is CASSDNRNTGELFF. CDR3 nucleotides: TGTGCCAGCAGTGATAACCGTAACACCGGGGAGCTGTTTTTT.

This chain joins TRBV6-5 and TRBJ1-3; D not certain. Germline lookup yields CDR1 MNHEY and CDR2 SVGAGI. Deletions cut 5 bases from V and 1 base from J, with 6 bases between. The CDR3 contains 13 residues. CDR3 amino acids: CASSTRSGNTIYF. Written as DNA, the CDR3 is TGTGCCAGCAGTACGAGATCTGGAAACACCATATATTTT.

This rearrangement joins TRBV7-9 to TRBJ2-5; 7 nucleotides match TRBD1. The CDR3 sequence is 14 residues long. Germline CDR1 reads SEHNR; CDR2 reads FQNEAQ (reference sequence). V shed 5 bases, J shed 2 bases, and the junction held 5 bases outside the gene matches. The CDR3 nucleotides read TGTGCCAGCAGCCCGGGGACAGCACAAGAGACCCAGTACTTC. Protein product: CASSPGTAQETQYF.

V is TRBV6-6 and J is TRBJ2-1; 8 bases are a match to TRBD2. The ends lost 5 bases at V and 2 bases at J; junction bases unmatched: 5. Germline V gene data show CDR1 as MNHNY and CDR2 as SVGAGI (reference sequence). The CDR3 sequence is 15 residues long. CDR3 region: CASSQAGGPYNEQFF. CDR3 bases: TGTGCCAGCAGTCAGGCGGGGGGTCCCTACAATGAGCAGTTCTTC.

For this clone: The same CDR3 is also encoded by other DNA sequences in this sample. The chain combines TRBV5-1 with TRBJ1-5; no reliable D call. CDR3 length: 13 amino acids. Germline V lookup: CDR1 SGHRS, CDR2 YFSETQ. The germline V and J ends were trimmed by 0 bases and 3 bases, with 4 bases remaining between them. CDR3 protein: CASSLGANQPQHF. The CDR3 bases are TGCGCCAGCAGCTTGGGCGCCAATCAGCCCCAGCATTTT.

The rearrangement joins TRBV18 to TRBJ2-1; D is undetermined. This CDR3 spans 15 amino acids. V gave up 3 bases and J gave up 0 bases, with 9 bases separating them. In germline, CDR1 is KGHSH, CDR2 LQKENI. CDR3 coding DNA: TGTGCCAGCTCACCGACCAGAAGCTCCTACAATGAGCAGTTCTTC. This codes for CASSPTRSSYNEQFF.

The chain is built from TRBV18 and TRBJ2-5; the D is unclear. This CDR3 is built from 15 residues. V was pared by 3 bases and J by 4 bases, with 15 bases between. Germline V gives CDR1 KGHSH, CDR2 LQKENI. CDR3 DNA: TGTGCCAGCTCACCTCAGGAAGGGAACAGAGAGACCCAGTACTTC. Translating it yields CASSPQEGNRETQYF.

This chain joins TRBV4-2 and TRBJ1-2, with D uncertain. Germline V lookup: CDR1 LGHNA, CDR2 YNFKEQ. Trimming removed 4 bases from V and 5 bases from J, with 11 bases in between. CDR3 length: 13 amino acids. The CDR3 protein is CASSPEMFYGYTF. CDR3 nucleotides: TGTGCCAGCAGCCCCGAGATGTTTTATGGCTACACCTTC.

The rearrangement links TRBV4-2 to TRBJ1-3; possible D gene TRBD1, 5 bases. Per germline, CDR1 LGHNA and CDR2 YNFKEQ. With 0 bases removed from V and 3 bases from J, the gap between germline ends came to 15 bases. This CDR3 has 17 residues. CDR3 nucleotides: TGTGCCAGCAGCCAAGATACAGGCAGACTCCGTGGAAACACCATATATTTT. It specifies CASSQDTGRLRGNTIYF.

This clone appeared a single time. The chain links TRBV4-1 to TRBJ2-5; TRBD2 is a possible D gene (5 bases). Between the trimmed V and J ends, which lost 5 bases and 2 bases, there was a span of 9 bases. Germline values: CDR1 MGHRA, CDR2 YSYEKL. The CDR3 totals 13 residues. CDR3 sequence (DNA): TGCGCCAGCAGCGGCGGGCGTCAAGAGACCCAGTACTTC. Amino acid sequence: CASSGGRQETQYF.

The chain links TRBV28 to TRBJ1-5; no clear D gene. CDR3 size: 16 residues. Germline-derived CDR1 and CDR2 are MDHEN and SYDVKM. Trimming removed 3 bases at V and 7 bases at J, with 19 bases between. The DNA for the CDR3 is TGTGCCAGCAGTTTTGCCGGCTTGAACCCCGGGCAGCCCCAGCATTTT. This codes for CASSFAGLNPGQPQHF.

The chain couples TRBV7-2 to TRBJ1-4, with D maybe TRBD1 (5 bases). Looked up from germline, CDR1 is SGHTA and CDR2 is FQGNSA. V dropped 3 bases and J dropped 0 bases, with 14 bases sitting between them. This CDR3 region has 17 residues. The CDR3 reads CASSLWGPHSTNEKLFF. Written as DNA, the CDR3 is TGTGCCAGCAGCTTGTGGGGACCCCATTCAACTAATGAAAAACTGTTTTTT.

The genes are TRBV7-9 and TRBJ2-7, with D perhaps TRBD1 or TRBD2 (6 bases each). The ends were cut back, 5 bases at V and 0 bases at J, with 26 bases in the middle. Germline V lookup: CDR1 SEHNR, CDR2 FQNEAQ (reference sequence). This CDR3 comprises 19 residues. The CDR3 here is CASSLSAGRTARSSYEQYF. Written as DNA, the CDR3 is TGTGCCAGCAGCCTGTCAGCGGGTCGGACAGCCAGGAGCTCCTACGAGCAGTACTTC.

Note on this clone: This sample also contains other DNA sequences that code for the same CDR3. The genes are TRBV5-6 and TRBJ2-7; 7 bases agree with TRBD1. There are 14 residues in the CDR3. The germline CDR1 and CDR2 sequences are SGHDT and YYEEEE. V shed 0 bases, J shed 2 bases, and the junction held 2 bases outside the gene matches. This CDR3 is CASSLGQGAYEQYF. The CDR3 region has the DNA TGTGCCAGCAGCTTGGGGCAGGGGGCCTACGAGCAGTACTTC.

The V gene is TRBV6-6, the J gene TRBJ1-6; 8 bases align to TRBD1. Germline trimming cut 6 bases from V and 7 bases from J; bases unmatched to any gene: 8. Germline V lookup: CDR1 MNHNY, CDR2 SVGAGI (reference sequence). The CDR3 sequence is 15 residues long. CDR3 residues: CASRTTGALNSPLHF. CDR3 nucleotides: TGTGCCAGCAGAACGACAGGGGCGTTAAATTCACCCCTCCACTTT.

The chain carries TRBV28 and TRBJ1-1; D ambiguous. Germline CDR1 is MDHEN and CDR2 is SYDVKM. Trimming pared 5 bases from V and 4 bases from J, leaving 17 bases between. This CDR3 is built from 15 residues. The CDR3 bases are TGTGCCAGCAGTCCCCGCCCGGGGTTCGTCACTGAAGCTTTCTTT. Residues: CASSPRPGFVTEAFF.

The chain employs TRBV6-5 and TRBJ1-5; D is uncertain. Germline CDR1 reads MNHEY; CDR2 reads SVGAGI. The CDR3 extends over 12 amino acids. Between the trimmed V and J ends, which lost 4 bases and 5 bases, there was a span of 6 bases. The CDR3 loop is CASSFQDQPQHF. CDR3 bases: TGTGCCAGCAGTTTTCAAGATCAGCCCCAGCATTTT.